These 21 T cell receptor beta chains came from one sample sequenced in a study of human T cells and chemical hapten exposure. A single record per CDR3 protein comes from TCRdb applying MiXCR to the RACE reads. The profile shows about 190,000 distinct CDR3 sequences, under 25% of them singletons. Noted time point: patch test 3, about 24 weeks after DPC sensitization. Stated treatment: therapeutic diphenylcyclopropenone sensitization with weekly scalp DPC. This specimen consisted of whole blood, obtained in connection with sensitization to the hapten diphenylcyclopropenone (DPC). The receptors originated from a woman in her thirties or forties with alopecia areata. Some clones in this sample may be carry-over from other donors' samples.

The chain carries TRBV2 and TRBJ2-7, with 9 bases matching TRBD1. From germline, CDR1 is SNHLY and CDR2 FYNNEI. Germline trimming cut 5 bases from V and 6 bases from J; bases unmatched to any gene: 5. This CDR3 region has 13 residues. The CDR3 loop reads CASSSGTGTEQYF. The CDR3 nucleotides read TGTGCCAGCAGTTCCGGGACAGGGACCGAGCAGTACTTC.

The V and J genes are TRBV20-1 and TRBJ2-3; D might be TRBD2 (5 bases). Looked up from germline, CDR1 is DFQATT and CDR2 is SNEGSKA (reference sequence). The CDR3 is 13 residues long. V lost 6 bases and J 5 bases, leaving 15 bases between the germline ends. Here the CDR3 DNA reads TGCAGTGCCAACACTGTAGGAGGAGATACGCAGTATTTT. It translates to CSANTVGGDTQYF.

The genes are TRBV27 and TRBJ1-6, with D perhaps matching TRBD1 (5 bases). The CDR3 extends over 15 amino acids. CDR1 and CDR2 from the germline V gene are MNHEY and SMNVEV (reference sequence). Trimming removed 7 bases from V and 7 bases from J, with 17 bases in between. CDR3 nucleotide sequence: TGTGCCAGCATGACTCGAGCAGGGAACAATTCACCCCTCCACTTT. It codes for CASMTRAGNNSPLHF.

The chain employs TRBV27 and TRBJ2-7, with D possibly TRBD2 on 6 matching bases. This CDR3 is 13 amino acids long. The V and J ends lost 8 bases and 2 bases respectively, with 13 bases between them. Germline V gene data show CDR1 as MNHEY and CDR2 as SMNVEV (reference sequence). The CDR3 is CASQRRDTYEQYF. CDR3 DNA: TGTGCCAGCCAGCGGAGGGATACCTACGAGCAGTACTTC.

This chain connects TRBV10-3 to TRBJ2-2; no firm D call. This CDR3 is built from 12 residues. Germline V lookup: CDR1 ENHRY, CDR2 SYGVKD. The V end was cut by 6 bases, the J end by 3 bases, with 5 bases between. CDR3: CAIRDDTGELFF. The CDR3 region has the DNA TGTGCCATCAGGGATGACACCGGGGAGCTGTTTTTT.

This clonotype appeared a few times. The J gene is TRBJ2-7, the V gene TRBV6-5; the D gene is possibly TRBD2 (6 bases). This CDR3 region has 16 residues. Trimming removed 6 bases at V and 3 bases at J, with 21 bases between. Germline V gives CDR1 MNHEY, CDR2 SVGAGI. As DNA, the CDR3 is TGTGCCAGCAGCAACAGGTGGCGGGAAGTCGGCTACGAGCAGTACTTC. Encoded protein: CASSNRWREVGYEQYF.

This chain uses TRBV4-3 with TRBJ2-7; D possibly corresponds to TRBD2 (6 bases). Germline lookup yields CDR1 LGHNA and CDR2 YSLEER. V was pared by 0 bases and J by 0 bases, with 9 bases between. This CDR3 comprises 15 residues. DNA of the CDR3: TGCGCCAGCAGCCAAGAGGCGGAGGGCTCCTACGAGCAGTACTTC. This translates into CASSQEAEGSYEQYF.

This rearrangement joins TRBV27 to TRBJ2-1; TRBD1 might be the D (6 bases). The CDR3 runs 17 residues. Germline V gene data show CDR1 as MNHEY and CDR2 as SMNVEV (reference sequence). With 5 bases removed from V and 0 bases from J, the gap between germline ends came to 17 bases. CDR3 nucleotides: TGTGCCAGCAGTAGAACAGGGCAAGGGGGCTCCTACAATGAGCAGTTCTTC. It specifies CASSRTGQGGSYNEQFF.

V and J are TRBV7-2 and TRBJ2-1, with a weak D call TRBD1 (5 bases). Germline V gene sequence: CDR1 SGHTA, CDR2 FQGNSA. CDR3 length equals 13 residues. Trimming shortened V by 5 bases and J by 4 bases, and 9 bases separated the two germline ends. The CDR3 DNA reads TGTGCCAGCAGCGAACAGGAGTACAATGAGCAGTTCTTC. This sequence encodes CASSEQEYNEQFF.

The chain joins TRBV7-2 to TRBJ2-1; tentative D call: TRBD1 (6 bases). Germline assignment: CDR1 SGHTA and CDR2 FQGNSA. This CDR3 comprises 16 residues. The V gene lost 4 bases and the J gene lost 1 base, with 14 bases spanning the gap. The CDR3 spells CASSWTGTPSYNEQFF. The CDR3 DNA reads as TGTGCCAGCAGCTGGACCGGGACACCTTCCTACAATGAGCAGTTCTTC. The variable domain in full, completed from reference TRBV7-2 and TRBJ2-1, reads GAGVSQSPSNKVTEKGKDVELRCDPISGHTALYWYRQSLGQGLEFLIYFQGNSAPDKSGLPSDRFSAERTGGSVSTLTIQRTQQEDSAVYLCASSWTGTPSYNEQFFGPGTRLTVL.

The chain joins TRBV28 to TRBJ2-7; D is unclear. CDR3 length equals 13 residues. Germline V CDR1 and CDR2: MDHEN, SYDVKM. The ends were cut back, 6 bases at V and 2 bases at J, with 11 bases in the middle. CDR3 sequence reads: CASSRPVTYEQYF. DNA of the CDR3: TGTGCCAGCAGCCGACCTGTTACCTACGAGCAGTACTTC.

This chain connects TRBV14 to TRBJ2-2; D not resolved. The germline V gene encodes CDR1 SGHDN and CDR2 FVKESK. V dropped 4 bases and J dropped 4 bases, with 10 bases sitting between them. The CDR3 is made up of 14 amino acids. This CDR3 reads CASSPSLSTGELFF. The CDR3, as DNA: TGTGCCAGCAGCCCCTCCCTTAGCACCGGGGAGCTGTTTTTT.

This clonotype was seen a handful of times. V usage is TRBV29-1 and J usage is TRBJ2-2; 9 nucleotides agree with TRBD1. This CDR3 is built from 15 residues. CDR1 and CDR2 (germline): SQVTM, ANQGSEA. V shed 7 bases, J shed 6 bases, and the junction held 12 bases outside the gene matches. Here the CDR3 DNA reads TGCAGCGGGCGGATGGGGACAGGGTCGCCCGGGGAGCTGTTTTTT. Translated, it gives CSGRMGTGSPGELFF.

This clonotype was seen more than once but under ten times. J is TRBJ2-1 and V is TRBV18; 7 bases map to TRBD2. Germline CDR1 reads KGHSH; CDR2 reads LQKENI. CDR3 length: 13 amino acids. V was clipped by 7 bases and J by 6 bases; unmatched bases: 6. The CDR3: CASCGGSCNEQFF. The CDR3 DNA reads TGTGCCAGCTGTGGCGGGAGCTGCAATGAGCAGTTCTTC.

The CDR3 sequence: CASSLPGQGYTIYF. The CDR3 nucleotides read TGTGCCAGCAGTTTACCGGGACAGGGTTACACCATATATTTT. The rearrangement uses TRBV28 and TRBJ1-3; 9 nucleotides line up with TRBD1. The V segment lost 2 bases and the J segment 8 bases; nucleotides outside the gene matches: 4. Per germline, CDR1 MDHEN and CDR2 SYDVKM. This CDR3 contains 14 residues.

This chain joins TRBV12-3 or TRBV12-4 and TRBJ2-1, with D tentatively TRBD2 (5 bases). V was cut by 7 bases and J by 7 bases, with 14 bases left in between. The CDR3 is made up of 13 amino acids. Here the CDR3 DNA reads TGTGCCAGCACCCCAGCCTCGGGGAATGAGCAGTTCTTC. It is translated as CASTPASGNEQFF.

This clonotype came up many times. CDR3 sequence: CASSRLSYGYTF. CDR3 bases: TGTGCCAGCAGTCGGCTAAGCTATGGCTACACCTTC. This chain uses TRBV4-2 with TRBJ1-2; unclear D gene. Trimming shortened V by 6 bases and J by 4 bases, and 9 bases separated the two germline ends. The CDR3 covers 12 residues. The germline V gene encodes CDR1 LGHNA and CDR2 YNFKEQ.

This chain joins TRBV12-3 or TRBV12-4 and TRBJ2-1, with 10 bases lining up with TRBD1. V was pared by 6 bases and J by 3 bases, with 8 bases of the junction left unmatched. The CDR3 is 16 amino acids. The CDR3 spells CASSPPGQGVYNEQFF. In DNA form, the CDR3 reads TGTGCCAGCAGCCCCCCCGGACAGGGGGTCTACAATGAGCAGTTCTTC.

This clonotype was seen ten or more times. CDR3 coding DNA: TGTGCCAGCAGTCCCCGGACAGGGGCGGACCGCTACGAGCAGTACTTC. It translates to CASSPRTGADRYEQYF. The V and J genes are TRBV28 and TRBJ2-7; 9 bases align to TRBD1. Germline V gene data show CDR1 as MDHEN and CDR2 as SYDVKM. The CDR3 contains 16 residues. Losses at the gene ends were 5 bases for V and 3 bases for J; bases not matched to a gene: 11.

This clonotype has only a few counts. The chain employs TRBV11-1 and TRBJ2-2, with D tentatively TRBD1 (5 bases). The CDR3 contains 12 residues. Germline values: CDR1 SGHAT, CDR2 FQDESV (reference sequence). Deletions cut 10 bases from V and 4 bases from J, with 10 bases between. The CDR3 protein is CATQGSTGELFF. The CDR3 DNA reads TGTGCCACCCAGGGCAGCACCGGGGAGCTGTTTTTT.

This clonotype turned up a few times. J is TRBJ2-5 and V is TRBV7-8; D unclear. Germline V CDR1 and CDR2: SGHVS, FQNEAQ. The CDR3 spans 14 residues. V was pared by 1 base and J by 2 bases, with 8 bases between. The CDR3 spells CASSLGKLQETQYF. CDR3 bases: TGTGCCAGCAGCTTAGGGAAGTTGCAAGAGACCCAGTACTTC.